This T cell receptor beta chain is drawn from a study of blood T cell repertoires in COVID-19. About the research overall: Specimens from acute and convalescent COVID-19 originated in the United States, Italy and Spain. PBMCs, B-cell-depleted T cells, or T cells were the source of the cDNA or gDNA that made up the material.

In the study's own analysis: Researchers report that nucleated cell counts were estimated from reference gene primer amplification. Here immunoSEQ multiplex PCR was the method, and the copy in TCRdb shows in-frame clones only, minus some. D and trimming come from the DNA, and the V and J calls and clone size come from that table. The sample includes more than 120,000 clones, about nine tenths of them seen just once. Germline V gene sequence: CDR1 SEHNR, CDR2 FQNEAQ (reference sequence). The CDR3 is made up of 16 amino acids. The V end was cut by 1 base, the J end by 2 bases, with 14 bases between. This clone has just a few counts.

The TCR was taken from a woman aged 50 to 60 with acute or convalescent COVID-19. The sequenced sample consisted of peripheral blood. V usage is TRBV7-9 and J usage is TRBJ1-2; D gene unclear. CDR3 protein: CASSLGMAGTNYGYTF. The DNA of the CDR3 is TGTGCCAGCAGCTTAGGGATGGCGGGAACCAACTATGGCTACACCTTC.